One sample yielded the 21 T cell receptor beta chains listed below, sequenced in a study of CD8 T cells in ankylosing spondylitis. Each CDR3 protein gets one entry after TCRdb re-called the 5' RACE reads with MiXCR. The sample includes under 250,000 distinct CDR3 sequences, about 11% of them seen just once. Input material: blood, either unsorted or a sorted T cell fraction (not recorded which). The receptors were sampled from a male donor with ankylosing spondylitis or in good health (not recorded which).

This clonotype was recorded many times. The rearrangement uses TRBV18 and TRBJ1-1; 8 nucleotides align to TRBD1. Per the germline V gene, CDR1 is KGHSH and CDR2 is LQKENI. CDR3 length equals 15 residues. After removal of 2 bases from V and 0 bases from J, the junction contained 2 bases not matched to a gene. CDR3 in DNA: TGTGCCAGCTCACCAACGGGACAGGTGAACACTGAAGCTTTCTTT. Translated, it gives CASSPTGQVNTEAFF.

This clonotype has a count of ten or more. The V call is TRBV5-6, the J call TRBJ2-3, with D hard to call. Germline V gene sequence: CDR1 SGHDT, CDR2 YYEEEE. V was cut by 1 base and J by 3 bases, with 9 bases left in between. The CDR3 runs to 14 residues. The CDR3 sequence is CASSLTVGTDTQYF. The CDR3 DNA follows: TGTGCCAGCAGCTTGACTGTGGGAACAGATACGCAGTATTTT.

The chain carries TRBV3-1 and TRBJ2-7, with a weak D call TRBD2 (5 bases). V was trimmed by 4 bases and J by 2 bases, leaving 6 bases between them. Per the germline V gene, CDR1 is LGHDT and CDR2 is YNNKEL (reference sequence). This CDR3 region has 12 residues. CDR3: CASSREPYEQYF. The CDR3 region has the DNA TGTGCCAGCAGCCGGGAGCCCTACGAGCAGTACTTC.

This clonotype was seen only a few times. This sequence joins TRBV29-1 and TRBJ2-7, with TRBD2 as a possible D gene (6 bases). The CDR3 is 12 amino acids. From germline, CDR1 is SQVTM and CDR2 ANQGSEA. V gave up 5 bases and J gave up 4 bases, with 12 bases separating them. CDR3 coding DNA: TGCAGCGTTAAGACTAGTTATTACGAGCAGTACTTC. Its translation is CSVKTSYYEQYF.

This clonotype was found many times. This rearrangement joins TRBV20-1 to TRBJ2-7; no definite D call. Germline CDR1 is DFQATT and CDR2 is SNEGSKA (reference sequence). This CDR3 contains 13 residues. V lost 4 bases and J 3 bases, leaving 13 bases between the germline ends. CDR3 sequence (DNA): TGCAGTGCTACGTTTGGGTGGAACTACGAGCAGTACTTC. Its translation is CSATFGWNYEQYF.

The J gene is TRBJ2-3, the V gene TRBV13; 9 bases match TRBD1. The CDR3 runs to 15 residues. Germline CDR1 is PRHDT and CDR2 is FYEKMQ (reference sequence). With 4 bases clipped from V and 1 base from J, the junction kept 3 bases outside the gene matches. This CDR3 is CASSSTGGGTDTQYF. The CDR3 region has the DNA TGTGCCAGCAGCTCCACAGGGGGCGGCACAGATACGCAGTATTTT.

The table lists this clonotype with many counts. V gene TRBV12-3 or TRBV12-4 combines with J gene TRBJ2-2; D unresolved. V shed 3 bases and J shed 1 base, with 9 bases lying between them. This CDR3 region has 15 residues. The CDR3 DNA reads as TGTGCCAGCAGTTTTCAAGGCCTGAACACCGGGGAGCTGTTTTTT. Translating it yields CASSFQGLNTGELFF.

The rearrangement uses TRBV27 and TRBJ2-2, with D hard to call. CDR1 MNHEY and CDR2 SMNVEV come from the germline V gene (reference sequence). Trimming removed 5 bases from V and 5 bases from J, with 15 bases in between. The CDR3 is 15 residues long. CDR3: CASSTGTALTGELFF. DNA for the CDR3: TGTGCCAGCAGTACCGGAACAGCCCTGACCGGGGAGCTGTTTTTT.

This clonotype was found many times. J is TRBJ2-1 and V is TRBV9; D is ambiguous. Trimming cost V 0 bases and J 8 bases, with 12 bases left between them. Germline lookup yields CDR1 SGDLS and CDR2 YYNGEE. The CDR3 consists of 14 residues. CDR3 sequence (DNA): TGTGCCAGCAGCGTAGTGGATGGGTACTATGAGCAGTTCTTC. Its protein is CASSVVDGYYEQFF.

This clonotype was recorded many times. This sequence joins TRBV5-1 and TRBJ1-1, with D unclear. Germline-derived CDR1 and CDR2 are SGHRS and YFSETQ. With 4 bases removed from V and 1 base from J, the gap between germline ends came to 20 bases. The CDR3 spans 17 residues. The CDR3 region is CASSVYGNGEQNTEAFF. The CDR3 bases are TGCGCCAGCAGCGTCTACGGGAACGGTGAACAGAACACTGAAGCTTTCTTT.

This clonotype was detected a few times. The chain couples TRBV5-1 to TRBJ2-7, with D possibly being TRBD2 (5 bases). The CDR3 length is 15 residues. With 0 bases removed from V and 2 bases from J, the gap between germline ends came to 12 bases. In germline, CDR1 is SGHRS, CDR2 YFSETQ. CDR3 protein: CASSLAGIPTYEQYF. The CDR3 DNA sequence: TGCGCCAGCAGCTTGGCCGGGATACCAACCTACGAGCAGTACTTC.

This clonotype was seen many times. The chain carries TRBV7-2 and TRBJ2-1; 9 bases agree with TRBD2. After removal of 5 bases from V and 3 bases from J, the junction contained 5 bases not matched to a gene. The germline V gene has CDR1 SGHTA and CDR2 FQGNSA. The CDR3 runs to 15 residues. The CDR3 reads CASSKLAGNYNEQFF. Here the CDR3 DNA reads TGTGCCAGCAGCAAACTAGCGGGTAACTACAATGAGCAGTTCTTC.

This clonotype showed up just a few times. The J gene is TRBJ2-5, the V gene TRBV5-6; 8 bases match TRBD1. After removal of 0 bases from V and 5 bases from J, the junction contained 12 bases not matched to a gene. This CDR3 has 17 residues. Germline-derived CDR1 and CDR2 are SGHDT and YYEEEE. CDR3 loop: CASSLDIQGVRDETQYF. The CDR3 DNA sequence: TGTGCCAGCAGCTTGGACATACAGGGGGTTAGGGACGAGACCCAGTACTTC.

This clonotype was counted ten times or more. This sequence joins TRBV11-2 and TRBJ2-1, with TRBD2 matching 8 bases. Germline V gene data show CDR1 as SGHAT and CDR2 as FQNNGV. V trimming: 5 bases; J trimming: 8 bases; junction bases outside the gene matches: 8. The CDR3 sequence is 14 residues long. The CDR3 DNA reads as TGTGCCAGCAGCGCCGGGACTAGTATCTATGAGCAGTTCTTC. Its translation is CASSAGTSIYEQFF.

The V and J genes are TRBV20-1 and TRBJ2-7; 11 bases are a match to TRBD2. The trim removed 1 base at V and 6 bases at J, leaving 20 bases unmatched. CDR1 is DFQATT and CDR2 is SNEGSKA in the germline V gene (reference sequence). There are 19 residues in the CDR3. This CDR3 is CSARAQIGLAGSSGGEQYF. The CDR3 DNA reads as TGCAGTGCTAGAGCCCAGATAGGACTAGCGGGCTCCTCCGGTGGCGAGCAGTACTTC.

The V and J genes are TRBV4-2 and TRBJ2-7, with 14 nucleotides matching TRBD2. Germline V gene data show CDR1 as LGHNA and CDR2 as YNFKEQ. The CDR3 has 14 amino acids. V dropped 3 bases and J dropped 6; count of bases not matched to a gene: 1. Written as DNA, the CDR3 is TGTGCCAGCAGCCAGGGACTAGCGGGAGCCGAGCAGTACTTC. This gives the protein CASSQGLAGAEQYF.

This clonotype was detected only a few times. The chain carries TRBV2 and TRBJ2-1; tentatively, D is TRBD2 (5 bases). This CDR3 has 13 amino acids. CDR1 and CDR2 from the germline V gene are SNHLY and FYNNEI. V was cut by 8 bases and J by 4 bases, with 12 bases left in between. The CDR3 bases are TGTGCCAGCGTCCCCTGGGAGTACAATGAGCAGTTCTTC. Translation gives CASVPWEYNEQFF.

The CDR3, as DNA: TGCGCCAGCAGCTCCCAACAAGGGTCCGACAATGAGCAGTTCTTC. Translation gives CASSSQQGSDNEQFF. The rearrangement joins TRBV5-1 to TRBJ2-1; D ambiguous. V dropped 3 bases and J dropped 5 bases, with 15 bases sitting between them. Germline-derived CDR1 and CDR2 are SGHRS and YFSETQ. This CDR3 region has 15 residues.

This clonotype has a single count. One end of the junction varies from germline; a read error may be responsible. CDR3: CATSFGVRGEKLFF. The CDR3 DNA follows: TGTGCCACCAGTTTCGGCGTACGGGGGGAAAAACTGTTTTTT. V and J are TRBV12-3 or TRBV12-4 and TRBJ1-4; D perhaps matches TRBD1 (5 bases). The CDR3 covers 14 residues.

The sample holds many counts of this clonotype. V gene TRBV7-8 combines with J gene TRBJ2-3, with TRBD2 matching over 9 bases. The junction had 7 bases not matched to a gene; V was cut back by 5 bases and J by 4 bases. CDR1 is SGHVS, CDR2 FQNEAQ, per germline. CDR3 length: 15 amino acids. The CDR3 is CASSLTAGGADTQYF. The CDR3 nucleotides read TGTGCCAGCAGCCTGACCGCGGGAGGGGCAGATACGCAGTATTTT.

This clonotype was picked up many times. The chain uses TRBV20-1 and TRBJ2-7; TRBD2 is a possible D gene (6 bases). This CDR3 has 13 residues. Germline V gene lookup returns CDR1 DFQATT and CDR2 SNEGSKA (reference sequence). V shed 2 bases and J shed 0 bases, with 8 bases lying between them. The DNA for the CDR3 is TGCAGTGCTAGAAGCGGGCGCTCCTACGAGCAGTACTTC. It encodes CSARSGRSYEQYF.